The present T cell receptor beta chain was sequenced within a study of T cell responses to AZD1222 COVID-19 vaccine. Method: immunoSEQ multiplex PCR; TCRdb's copy keeps in-frame clones and lacks some. This table holds 98,000 or so clones, approximately 88% found once. A note on this clone: What it binds is not known.

Study findings and constraints: Spike-specific TCR breadth and depth went up after people got two AZD1222 doses.

The CDR3 consists of 15 residues. The J segment lost 4 bases and the V segment lost 3 bases, leaving 6 bases of the junction unmatched. Per the germline V gene, CDR1 is SGHKS and CDR2 is YYEKEE (reference sequence). V and J are TRBV5-5 and TRBJ2-3; TRBD1 aligns across 9 bases. The sample was peripheral blood, taken 28 days after the second AZD1222 dose. This TCR came from an adult who received the AZD1222 COVID-19 vaccine. In DNA, the CDR3 is TGTGCCAGCAGCTCACGGACAGGGGTAGCAGATACGCAGTATTTT. Amino acids: CASSSRTGVADTQYF.